The 16 T cell receptor beta chains given below trace back to one sample, sequenced in a study of control samples from healthy donors and cancer patients. Profiled with immunoSEQ multiplex PCR; TCRdb holds only in-frame clones, not every one. The data contain about 76,000 clones, around 90% of them seen just once; the ten biggest clones take up about 9.5%. The specimen was PBMCs. The receptor set was obtained from a woman between 45 and 65 years old with colorectal cancer.

The rearrangement links TRBV6-2 or TRBV6-3 to TRBJ1-2; TRBD1 matches 12 bases. V shed 6 bases and J 2 bases; nucleotides not matched to a gene: 7. This CDR3 has 16 residues. Per the germline V gene, CDR1 is MNHEY and CDR2 is SVGEGT. CDR3 loop: CASSQLGTGGNYGYTF. The CDR3 coding sequence is TGTGCCAGCAGCCAACTAGGGACAGGGGGCAACTATGGCTACACCTTC.

V usage is TRBV12-5 and J usage is TRBJ2-1; perhaps D is TRBD1 or TRBD2 (5 bases each). CDR3 size: 13 residues. V lost 1 base, J lost 10 bases, and 11 bases lay in between. Germline CDR1 LGHNT, CDR2 FRNRAP. CDR3 sequence reads: CASGLAPEGEQFF. The CDR3 DNA is TGTGCTAGTGGTTTGGCCCCCGAGGGGGAGCAGTTCTTC.

The genes are TRBV7-2 and TRBJ2-1; D gene ambiguous. The CDR3 is 13 residues long. Germline loops: CDR1 SGHTA, CDR2 FQGNSA. V lost 4 bases, J lost 4 bases, and 8 bases lay in between. This chain's CDR3 is CASSSTPYNEQFF. CDR3 nucleotide sequence: TGTGCCAGCAGCTCCACACCGTACAATGAGCAGTTCTTC.

The chain combines TRBV5-5 with TRBJ2-5; TRBD1 aligns across 8 bases. In germline, CDR1 is SGHKS, CDR2 YYEKEE (reference sequence). V shed 4 bases and J 5 bases; nucleotides not matched to a gene: 7. This CDR3 contains 14 residues. The CDR3 bases are TGTGCCAGCAGCGGAGGACAGGGAAGGGAGACCCAGTACTTC. It yields the protein CASSGGQGRETQYF.

The chain has TRBV4-3 and TRBJ2-1, with D perhaps assigned TRBD1 or TRBD2 (7 bases each). The CDR3 is 15 amino acids. The V end was cut by 4 bases, the J end by 7 bases, with 17 bases between. The germline CDR1 and CDR2 sequences are LGHNA and YSLEER. The CDR3, as DNA: TGCGCCAGCAGCCCAGGGGAGGGGGCGATTAATGAGCAGTTCTTC. This codes for CASSPGEGAINEQFF.

This clone showed up just once. The chain links TRBV7-8 to TRBJ1-2; TRBD1 matches 7 bases. This CDR3 is 13 amino acids long. With 5 bases clipped from V and 4 bases from J, the junction kept 4 bases outside the gene matches. Per germline, CDR1 SGHVS and CDR2 FQNEAQ. The CDR3 loop is CASSPGGGYGYTF. CDR3 sequence (DNA): TGTGCCAGCAGCCCAGGGGGGGGCTATGGCTACACCTTC.

The chain is built from TRBV28 and TRBJ1-4; D is perhaps TRBD1 (5 bases). In germline, CDR1 is MDHEN, CDR2 SYDVKM. This CDR3 has 19 residues. Deletions cut 7 bases from V and 0 bases from J, with 24 bases between. The CDR3 region is CASTEVSGGGYATNEKLFF. The CDR3 DNA follows: TGTGCCAGCACCGAAGTTTCGGGCGGGGGATATGCAACTAATGAAAAACTGTTTTTT.

This clone was counted a single time. This rearrangement joins TRBV18 to TRBJ1-6; TRBD1 is a possible D gene (5 bases). V was shortened by 3 bases and J by 10 bases, with 10 bases between the two germline ends. This CDR3 has 13 residues. Per the germline V gene, CDR1 is KGHSH and CDR2 is LQKENI. The CDR3 nucleotides are TGTGCCAGCTCACCTCGGGACGAGTCACCCCTCCACTTT. Its translation is CASSPRDESPLHF.

The V gene is TRBV6-4, the J gene TRBJ2-5; TRBD2 aligns across 10 bases. V gave up 5 bases and J gave up 4 bases; unmatched junction bases: 1. CDR3 length: 13 residues. Germline V gene sequence: CDR1 MRHNA, CDR2 SNTAGT. The CDR3 sequence is CASSPSGGETQYF. The DNA of the CDR3 is TGTGCCAGCAGTCCTAGCGGGGGAGAGACCCAGTACTTC.

The V call is TRBV28, the J call TRBJ1-2; D unclear. V lost 3 bases and J lost 7, with 12 bases in between. There are 13 residues in the CDR3. Germline loops: CDR1 MDHEN, CDR2 SYDVKM. The CDR3 DNA follows: TGTGCCAGCAGTTTTCCAGGTTATGGTGGCTACACCTTC. Translation gives CASSFPGYGGYTF.

The chain has TRBV28 and TRBJ1-1; D possibly corresponds to TRBD1 (6 bases). Germline V lookup: CDR1 MDHEN, CDR2 SYDVKM. The ends were cut back, 8 bases at V and 1 base at J, with 17 bases in the middle. The CDR3 loop spans 15 amino acids. CDR3 protein: CASWYGGLGNTEAFF. The CDR3 DNA follows: TGTGCCAGCTGGTACGGGGGGCTCGGGAACACTGAAGCTTTCTTT.

The chain has TRBV28 and TRBJ2-7, with 7 positions matching TRBD1. V was pared by 5 bases and J by 6 bases, with 10 bases of the junction left unmatched. The CDR3 sequence is 14 residues long. Germline V lookup: CDR1 MDHEN, CDR2 SYDVKM. CDR3 region: CASSVSGQLSEQYV. The DNA for the CDR3 is TGTGCCAGCAGTGTTTCGGGACAGCTAAGCGAGCAGTACGTC.

The chain is built from TRBV3-1 (or the pseudogene TRBV3-2) and TRBJ1-1; 9 positions match TRBD1. CDR1 and CDR2 (germline): LGHDT, YNNKEL (reference sequence). V lost 4 bases and J lost 0; bases outside the gene matches: 3. CDR3 size: 15 residues. Written as DNA, the CDR3 is TGTGCCAGCAGCCCGACAGGGGGGATGAACACTGAAGCTTTCTTT. Protein sequence: CASSPTGGMNTEAFF.

This chain joins TRBV6-2 or TRBV6-3 and TRBJ2-7; 8 bases agree with TRBD1. The junction had 6 bases not matched to a gene; V was cut back by 0 bases and J by 2 bases. The germline gives CDR1 MNHEY, CDR2 SVGEGT. The CDR3 loop spans 16 amino acids. Here the CDR3 reads CASSYSRTGMTYEQYV. The CDR3, as DNA: TGTGCCAGCAGTTACTCTCGGACAGGGATGACCTACGAGCAGTACGTC.

Only a few counts were recorded for this clone. The chain employs TRBV3-1 (or the pseudogene TRBV3-2) and TRBJ1-3; 8 bases are a match to TRBD1. Germline V gene sequence: CDR1 LGHDT, CDR2 YNNKEL (reference sequence). CDR3 length equals 15 residues. V gave up 3 bases and J gave up 2 bases; unmatched junction bases: 3. CDR3: CASSHRGRTGNTIYF. CDR3 DNA sequence: TGTGCCAGCAGCCACAGGGGGCGAACTGGAAACACCATATATTTT.

This chain uses TRBV6-5 with TRBJ1-5; D might be TRBD1 (5 bases). CDR1 MNHEY and CDR2 SVGAGI come from the germline V gene. V shed 5 bases and J shed 5 bases, with 10 bases lying between them. The CDR3 has 13 amino acids. DNA for the CDR3: TGTGCCAGCAGTCGGACACAGGATCAGCCCCAGCATTTT. This gives the protein CASSRTQDQPQHF.